This is a list of T cell receptor beta chains from one sample in a study of T cell repertoires in cytomegalovirus infection. TCRdb called the reads again in MiXCR, with one record for every CDR3 protein. The sample yields approximately 160,000 distinct CDR3 sequences, roughly 17% seen once. The sequenced sample was CD8+ T cells from PBMCs. Receptors originate from a human donor in good health (CMV status not recorded). Some clones in this sample may be carry-over from other donors' samples. Each CDR3 is given with its conserved first and last residue. D genes are given only for firm matches. Clone size appears in some rows only: once, few, many, or a class for an expanded clone.

size,length,V,D,J,DNA,CDR3
.,11,TRBV6-5,.,TRBJ2-2,TGTGCCAGCAAAACAACCGGGGAGCTGTTTTTT,CASKTTGELFF
few,13,TRBV7-2,.,TRBJ2-7,TGTGCCAGCAGCCAACAGGCTTCCTACGAGCAGTACTTC,CASSQQASYEQYF
few,14,TRBV7-6,.,TRBJ2-7,TGTGCCAGCAGCCGAGGAGAAGGGATTTCCGAGCAGTACTTC,CASSRGEGISEQYF
.,15,TRBV11-2,.,TRBJ2-2,TGTGCCAGCAGCTTAGCTGCGGTTAACACCGGGGAGCTGTTTTTT,CASSLAAVNTGELFF
.,16,TRBV7-2,.,TRBJ2-5,TGTGCCAGCAGCTTAGGGGGGAGATACATTGAAGAGACCCAGTACTTC,CASSLGGRYIEETQYF
.,15,TRBV11-2,.,TRBJ2-5,TGTGCCAGCAGCCCATACGGGAAAGGTCGAGAGACCCAGTACTTC,CASSPYGKGRETQYF
few,15,TRBV7-2,.,TRBJ2-2,TGTGCCAGCAGCTATACGGGACCCACAGGCGGGGAGCTGTTTTTT,CASSYTGPTGGELFF
.,13,TRBV19,.,TRBJ2-5,TGTGCCAGTAGTATTGGGATTCGAGAGACCCAGTACTTC,CASSIGIRETQYF
.,15,TRBV7-2,.,TRBJ2-1,TGTGCCAGCTCCGGGGGGACAGCCTCCTACAATGAGCAGTTCTTC,CASSGGTASYNEQFF
few,15,TRBV25-1,.,TRBJ1-1,TGTGCCAGCAGTCATGGACGGTCAGGGAACACTGAAGCTTTCTTT,CASSHGRSGNTEAFF
.,15,TRBV5-1,.,TRBJ1-1,TGCGCCAGCAGCTTGGCCCGTTCGGGGGCGACTGGAGCTTTCTTT,CASSLARSGATGAFF
.,15,TRBV7-9,TRBD1,TRBJ2-7,TGTGCCAGCAGCGAGGGACAGTCACGCTCCTACGAGCAGTACTTC,CASSEGQSRSYEQYF
.,13,TRBV28,.,TRBJ2-2,TGTGCCAGCAGTTTTGTGAGCACCGGGGAGCTGTTTTTT,CASSFVSTGELFF
few,13,TRBV7-9,.,TRBJ2-7,TGTGCCAGCAGCTTATCGACTTTCTACGAGCAGTACTTC,CASSLSTFYEQYF
.,16,TRBV10-3,TRBD2,TRBJ2-3,TGTGCCATCAGTGGGGGGACTAGCATTTCACCAGATACGCAGTATTTT,CAISGGTSISPDTQYF
few,13,TRBV7-8,.,TRBJ2-7,TGTGCCAGCAGCTCCGGACCAGGCTACGAGCAGTACTTC,CASSSGPGYEQYF
few,14,TRBV20-1,.,TRBJ1-2,TGCAGTGCTAGAGATACCCCGGGGTTCTATGGCTACACCTTC,CSARDTPGFYGYTF
few,14,TRBV28,.,TRBJ2-5,TGTGCCAGCAGTTCGGGACGGAACCAAGAGACCCAGTACTTC,CASSSGRNQETQYF
.,16,TRBV12-3/TRBV12-4,.,TRBJ2-4,TGTGCCAGCAGTTTCGCGGCTACAGGAGCCAAAAACATTCAGTACTTC,CASSFAATGAKNIQYF
many,14,TRBV6-2/TRBV6-3,.,TRBJ2-7,TGTGCCAGCAGTTACTCAAGAAGCACCTGGGAGCAGTACTTC,CASSYSRSTWEQYF
.,14,TRBV7-6,TRBD1,TRBJ2-1,TGTGCCAGCAGCTTGGAGACAGGGGGTAATGAGCAGTTCTTC,CASSLETGGNEQFF
few,19,TRBV19,.,TRBJ2-6,TGTGCCAGTAGTATAAAGGCAGCTTCACCCTACCCTGGGGCCAACGTCCTGACTTTC,CASSIKAASPYPGANVLTF
many,14,TRBV6-1,.,TRBJ2-1,TGTGCCAGCAGTGGGGGCGCTGGGGGGAATGAGCAGTTCTTC,CASSGGAGGNEQFF
few,16,TRBV27,TRBD2,TRBJ2-3,TGTGCCAGCAGTGACGGGGGGGGGCCCCCACGGGATACGCAGTATTTT,CASSDGGGPPRDTQYF
few,18,TRBV6-1,.,TRBJ2-3,TGTGCCAGCAGTGAAAGGAAATCCGGACCCTTTACCACAGATACGCAGTATTTT,CASSERKSGPFTTDTQYF
.,15,TRBV18,.,TRBJ1-5,TGTGCCAGCTCACCATTCGGAAGGAGCAATCAGCCCCAGCATTTT,CASSPFGRSNQPQHF
few,15,TRBV11-2,TRBD1,TRBJ1-2,TGTGCCAGCAGCGGATGGGACAGGGTCCTCTATGGCTACACCTTC,CASSGWDRVLYGYTF
many,16,TRBV20-1,TRBD2,TRBJ2-1,TGCAGTGTCGAGACTAGCGGGGGGGCCAACTACAATGAGCAGTTCTTC,CSVETSGGANYNEQFF
few,16,TRBV4-3,.,TRBJ1-4,TGCGCCAGCAGCCAAGATTTGACCGCACGAACTGAAAAACTGTTTTTT,CASSQDLTARTEKLFF
many,16,TRBV11-2,TRBD2,TRBJ2-5,TGTGCCAGCAGCTCAACGGGACCTAGCGGAGGGGAGACCCAGTACTTC,CASSSTGPSGGETQYF
many,14,TRBV7-2,TRBD1,TRBJ1-2,TGTGCCAGCAGCTTAGGGACAGGCGCATATGGCTACACCTTC,CASSLGTGAYGYTF
many,17,TRBV7-8,.,TRBJ1-1,TGTGCCAGCAGCCCTCATGGACAGACAATCGTGAACACTGAAGCTTTCTTT,CASSPHGQTIVNTEAFF
.,14,TRBV6-5,TRBD2,TRBJ2-3,TGTGCCAGCAGTAGGACTAGCGGGGACGGTACGCAGTATTTT,CASSRTSGDGTQYF
many,15,TRBV7-2,.,TRBJ2-1,TGTGCCAGCAGCTTACTGGGAGGGGGGTACAATGAGCAGTTCTTC,CASSLLGGGYNEQFF
.,13,TRBV12-3/TRBV12-4,.,TRBJ1-2,TGTGCCAGCAGTTTAGGATTAAACTATGGCTACACCTTC,CASSLGLNYGYTF
few,15,TRBV6-2/TRBV6-3,.,TRBJ1-1,TGTGCCAGCAGTTACTATCGGGGCCGGGAGGCTGAAGCTTTCTTT,CASSYYRGREAEAFF
.,16,TRBV7-2,.,TRBJ2-1,TGTGCCAGCAGCTTAGACGTGGGACGAGGGAACAATGAGCAGTTCTTC,CASSLDVGRGNNEQFF
few,15,TRBV27,TRBD2,TRBJ2-1,TGTGCCAGCAGTTTATCGCTAGCGGGAGCCTGGGAGCAGTTCTTC,CASSLSLAGAWEQFF
.,12,TRBV29-1,.,TRBJ2-5,TGCAGCGTTGACCTAAGGGGGGCGACCCAGTACTTC,CSVDLRGATQYF
.,16,TRBV7-3,.,TRBJ2-1,TGTGCCAGCAGCTTAAGAACATCCCCACCCTACAATGAGCAGTTCTTC,CASSLRTSPPYNEQFF
.,12,TRBV12-3/TRBV12-4,.,TRBJ2-1,TGTGCCAGCAGTCCCCGGGACAATGAGCAGTTCTTC,CASSPRDNEQFF
.,16,TRBV11-1,TRBD1,TRBJ2-1,TGTGCCAGCAGCAAGGGGAGGACAGGGACCTACAATGAGCAGTTCTTC,CASSKGRTGTYNEQFF
many,15,TRBV7-9,TRBD2,TRBJ2-1,TGTGCCAGCAGCACTAGCGGGAGGTCCTACAATGAGCAGTTCTTC,CASSTSGRSYNEQFF
few,16,TRBV7-9,TRBD1,TRBJ2-1,TGTGCCAGCAGCTTAGCGGGACAGGGGGCGCAAAATGAGCAGTTCTTC,CASSLAGQGAQNEQFF
.,13,TRBV15,TRBD1,TRBJ1-5,TGTGCCACAAGGACAGGGGCGGGTCAGCCCCAGCATTTT,CATRTGAGQPQHF
few,23,TRBV7-8,TRBD2,TRBJ2-5,TGTGCCAGCAGCTTAGCCAATCATCCGGAAGGGACTAGCGGGAGTTTTGGAGAAGAGACCCAGTACTTC,CASSLANHPEGTSGSFGEETQYF
few,20,TRBV28,TRBD1,TRBJ2-1,TGTGCCAGCAGTCAAGTACTGCCCGGGACAGCCAGAAGCTCCTACAATGAGCAGTTCTTC,CASSQVLPGTARSSYNEQFF
.,13,TRBV7-8,.,TRBJ2-1,TGTGCCAGCAGCCCATCCGGTAGAAATGAGCAGTTCTTC,CASSPSGRNEQFF
few,14,TRBV7-2,TRBD1,TRBJ1-2,TGTGCCAGCAGCCAAGGACAGGGGGCTTTGGGCTACACCTTC,CASSQGQGALGYTF